This T cell receptor (beta chain) was documented in a study of blood T cells in healthy people across ages. Regarding the study as a whole: Researchers deemed the diversity estimates from one million T cells underestimates. A conclusive naive versus antigen-experienced comparison was prevented by the unsorted PBMCs.

As for this clonotype: As yet, its antigen is unknown.

V lost 7 bases to trimming and J lost 6 bases, with 6 bases between them. CDR1 and CDR2 (germline): SNHLY, FYNNEI. The length of the CDR3 is 11 residues. Primed by a sample-barcoded 5' primer and a J-beta primer mix, a second PCR proceeded for 7 to 11 cycles. TCRdb itself ran the 5' RACE reads through MiXCR, one entry per CDR3 protein. The sample shows 1.2 million to 1.5 million distinct CDR3 sequences, around 39% of them seen only once. The chain couples TRBV2 to TRBJ1-4; D not certain. The source material was blood. The clonotype originates from a woman under 30 in good health. CDR3: CASKIDEKLFF. As DNA, the CDR3 is TGTGCCAGCAAAATTGATGAAAAACTGTTTTTT.